This T cell receptor (beta chain) stems from a study of lymphopenia after photon versus proton radiotherapy. General study findings and limits: Only patients who died were analyzed for survival; proton advantage is unproven.

Concerning this clone itself: Its antigen is undetermined.

The method was immunoSEQ multiplex PCR; TCRdb's version includes in-frame clones alone and lacks a portion of them. Of around 59,000 clones in the sample, around 85% were seen once. The CDR3 is 16 amino acids. Looked up from germline, CDR1 is MNHEY and CDR2 is SMNVEV (reference sequence). The ends were cut back, 5 bases at V and 7 bases at J, with 21 bases in the middle. The TCR was taken from a man aged 55 to 69 with pancreatic cancer. The input for sequencing was peripheral blood, taken from a patient treated with proton-based radiotherapy. The chain combines TRBV27 with TRBJ2-1; D is perhaps TRBD1 (6 bases). CDR3 sequence: CASSPPGQHPLNEQFF. The CDR3, as DNA: TGTGCCAGCAGTCCGCCCGGACAGCATCCTCTTAATGAGCAGTTCTTC.